This TCR beta chain was profiled in a study of beta chain features in type 1 diabetes. Study-level points and caveats: Across patients, naive, central memory and Treg TCRB repertoires exhibited apparently greater similarity than was observed across healthy donors. Any HLA effect on TCRB rearrangement was left unresolved by small sub-analyses.

Expressed TCRB transcripts were sequenced because the isolated RNA had all been reverse transcribed beforehand. The read count averaged roughly 3.5 million across naive, central memory and regulatory T cell samples. Profiled with immunoSEQ multiplex PCR; TCRdb holds only in-frame clones, not every one. The table lists approximately 140,000 clones, about 50% of them singletons. Comment on this clone: The target antigen is unknown.

V was clipped by 4 bases and J by 0 bases, with 13 bases between them. Germline CDR1 and CDR2: MNHEY and SMNVEV (reference sequence). The CDR3 runs 16 residues. CD45RO/CCR7/CD25/CD127/CD95/CD27 staining was used to isolate CD4+ naive, central memory, regulatory and stem cell-like memory cells by sorting. The chain carries TRBV27 and TRBJ1-5; D possibly corresponds to TRBD1 (5 bases). The origin of this receptor is a man aged 18 to 29 in good health. Sequences were obtained from Tregs from blood. CDR3 coding DNA: TGTGCCAGCAGTTACGGTCCAGGGTATAGCAATCAGCCCCAGCATTTT. It encodes CASSYGPGYSNQPQHF.